This TCR beta chain was captured by sequencing in a study of T cell changes during pregnancy in multiple sclerosis. The assay was immunoSEQ multiplex PCR, and TCRdb's table has in-frame clones only and misses some. The table includes about 75,000 clones, 94% detected once. The sequencing used CD4+ T cells from peripheral blood mononuclear cells, collected after pregnancy. This TCR was recovered from a female donor with multiple sclerosis, enrolled in a pregnancy study.

CDR3 in DNA: TGTGCCAGCAGCCAAGATTTGGGACAGGGAGGAAAACTGTTTTTT. As protein: CASSQDLGQGGKLFF. The genes are TRBV4-2 and TRBJ1-4; 9 bases fit TRBD1. The junction had 6 bases not matched to a gene; V was cut back by 0 bases and J by 10 bases. There are 15 residues in the CDR3. Germline V gene sequence: CDR1 LGHNA, CDR2 YNFKEQ.